The rows below give T cell receptor beta chains drawn from one sample of a study of T cell responses to AZD1222 COVID-19 vaccine. The protocol was immunoSEQ multiplex PCR, while the TCRdb copy is restricted to in-frame clones and leaves out a portion. The profile shows more than 250,000 clones, more than 80% of them singletons. The sample was peripheral blood, taken on day 0 of AZD1222 vaccination. Receptors were obtained from an adult in good health. CDR3s include the opening cysteine and the closing phenylalanine or tryptophan. The order of the fields is V gene, clone size, J gene, D gene, CDR3 protein, CDR3 DNA. The D gene is left open where the match is weak. Size is stated for part of the rows, as once, few or many counts, or as a class when the clone is expanded.

V: TRBV3-1/TRBV3-2
size: -
J: TRBJ1-1
D: -
CDR3: CASSQASLNTEAFF
DNA: TGTGCCAGCAGCCAAGCTTCATTGAACACTGAAGCTTTCTTT

V: TRBV20-1
size: once
J: TRBJ2-1
D: -
CDR3: CSAAPREFF
DNA: TGCAGTGCTGCTCCCCGGGAGTTCTTC

V: TRBV28
size: once
J: TRBJ1-5
D: -
CDR3: CASSFSAGYRQPQHF
DNA: TGTGCCAGCAGTTTCTCGGCGGGGTATCGTCAGCCCCAGCATTTT

V: TRBV12-3/TRBV12-4
size: -
J: TRBJ1-6
D: -
CDR3: CASGSSYNSPLHF
DNA: TGTGCCAGCGGAAGCTCCTATAATTCACCCCTCCACTTT

V: TRBV5-6
size: -
J: TRBJ2-3
D: TRBD2
CDR3: CASSWGPSGGRDTQYF
DNA: TGTGCCAGCAGCTGGGGGCCTAGCGGGGGACGAGATACGCAGTATTTT

V: TRBV7-9
size: -
J: TRBJ1-2
D: -
CDR3: CASSREAGYGYTF
DNA: TGTGCCAGCAGCCGAGAGGCAGGGTATGGCTACACCTTC

V: TRBV2
size: -
J: TRBJ1-6
D: TRBD1
CDR3: CASNFGTGNSPLHF
DNA: TGTGCCAGCAATTTTGGGACAGGGAATTCACCCCTCCACTTT

V: TRBV9
size: -
J: TRBJ1-5
D: -
CDR3: CASSADLRQPQHF
DNA: TGTGCCAGCAGCGCAGACTTGAGGCAGCCCCAGCATTTT

V: TRBV3-1/TRBV3-2
size: -
J: TRBJ2-7
D: -
CDR3: CASSHPKGGLAYEQYF
DNA: TGTGCCAGCAGCCACCCCAAGGGGGGGTTAGCCTACGAGCAGTACTTC

V: TRBV2
size: -
J: TRBJ1-1
D: TRBD1
CDR3: CASSQDRGNTEAFF
DNA: TGTGCCAGCAGCCAAGACAGGGGGAACACTGAAGCTTTCTTT

V: TRBV5-8
size: -
J: TRBJ2-3
D: -
CDR3: CASSPGTAPAGTDTQYF
DNA: TGTGCCAGCAGCCCTGGGACCGCCCCTGCGGGCACAGATACGCAGTATTTT

V: TRBV6-6
size: -
J: TRBJ2-7
D: TRBD2
CDR3: CASRGMASGRWEQYF
DNA: TGTGCCAGCAGGGGCATGGCTAGCGGGAGGTGGGAGCAGTACTTC

V: TRBV7-8
size: -
J: TRBJ2-1
D: TRBD2
CDR3: CASSTRLAGVNEQFF
DNA: TGTGCCAGCAGCACGCGACTAGCGGGAGTCAATGAGCAGTTCTTC